The rows below give T cell receptor beta chains drawn from one sample of a study of vaccination effects on CD4 cells after COVID-19. No antigens are known for them. TCRdb's table, derived via immunoSEQ multiplex PCR, lists solely in-frame clones and lacks some. The table lists 20,000 to 30,000 clones, about 70% of them singletons. The sequencing here drew on CD4+ T cells from PBMCs cultured with HCoV-NL63 spike peptides, taken before COVID-19 vaccination. The receptors shown here come from a human donor who received a COVID-19 vaccine. Both conserved end residues are part of each CDR3. A D gene is named only where the DNA matches it firmly. Size values are once, few and many counts, or a class for expanded clones, and some rows have none.

v_call	d_call	clone_size	j_call	cdr3_length	cdr3_nt	cdr3_aa
TRBV5-4	.	few	TRBJ2-6	15	TGTGCCAGCAGCTTGGAAGAGTCTGGGGCCAACGTCCTGACTTTC	CASSLEESGANVLTF
TRBV12-2	.	few	TRBJ2-3	14	TGTGCCCCCGCAGAGGGAGAGGTTCCAGATACGCAGTATTTT	CAPAEGEVPDTQYF
TRBV10-3	.	.	TRBJ2-5	12	TGTGCCACGGGACGGGAGCAAGAGACCCAGTACTTC	CATGREQETQYF
TRBV5-1	.	.	TRBJ1-3	14	TGCGCCAGCAGCTTTGAAGGGACTGGAAACACCATATATTTT	CASSFEGTGNTIYF
TRBV25-1	.	.	TRBJ2-2	15	TGTGCCAGCAGTGAAGGGACGGTGAACACCGGGGAGCTGTTTTTT	CASSEGTVNTGELFF
TRBV19	.	.	TRBJ1-5	13	TGTGCCAGTAGTATTCAGGGGAAGGGGCCCCAGCATTTT	CASSIQGKGPQHF
TRBV7-9	.	.	TRBJ2-1	12	TGTGCCAGCAGCTTAGGATCCGAGGGTCAGTTCTTC	CASSLGSEGQFF
TRBV19	.	.	TRBJ1-2	15	TGTGCCAGTAGCCTTCAATGGACAGAACTATGGGGCTACACCTTC	CASSLQWTELWGYTF
TRBV7-2	TRBD2	.	TRBJ2-3	16	TGTGCCAGCAGCTTAGTCGGCTGGGGAGGGACAGATACGCAGTATTTT	CASSLVGWGGTDTQYF
TRBV24-1	.	.	TRBJ2-3	11	TGTGCCACCGTTTATCAAGATACGCAGTATTTT	CATVYQDTQYF
TRBV7-8	.	few	TRBJ1-2	13	TGTGCCAGCAGCTTATCCCCGGAGCTTGGCTACACCTTC	CASSLSPELGYTF
TRBV18	.	.	TRBJ2-7	12	TGTGCCAGCTCATCTGACTCCTACGAGCAGTACTTC	CASSSDSYEQYF
TRBV5-5	TRBD1	.	TRBJ1-1	17	TGTGCCAGCAGCTTGTGGGCAGGGGGGGACCCGAGCACTGAAGCTTTCTTT	CASSLWAGGDPSTEAFF
TRBV6-1	.	.	TRBJ1-1	14	TGTGCCAGCAGTGAAAGGGCAGCTAACACTGAAGCTTTCTTT	CASSERAANTEAFF
TRBV2	.	.	TRBJ2-1	15	TGTGCCAGCAGTGTCAGGGAGAAGAGGAACAATGAGCAGTTCTTC	CASSVREKRNNEQFF
TRBV2	TRBD1	few	TRBJ1-5	15	TGTGCCAGCAAAACGGACAGGGGAAGAAATCAGCCCCAGCATTTT	CASKTDRGRNQPQHF
TRBV6-6	.	.	TRBJ1-2	13	TGTGCCAGCAGTTACTCCCAGGGTAGGAGCTACACCTTC	CASSYSQGRSYTF
TRBV6-1	.	.	TRBJ2-5	14	TGTGCCAGCAGTGAATGGGGTTCTGGAGAGACCCAGTACTTC	CASSEWGSGETQYF
TRBV2	.	.	TRBJ2-1	14	TGTGCCACCAAGGGGGGTAGCTCCTACAATGAGCAGTTCTTC	CATKGGSSYNEQFF
TRBV29-1	.	once	TRBJ1-5	15	TGCAGCGTAGGGGAGGGGGTGATTGGCAATCAGCCCCAGCATTTT	CSVGEGVIGNQPQHF
TRBV4-2	.	once	TRBJ2-7	20	TGTGCCAGCAGCCAAGAGGGGGGAGGCAAGTTCACGGCGCTGGGATACGAGCAGTACTTC	CASSQEGGGKFTALGYEQYF
TRBV9	.	.	TRBJ2-2	17	TGTGCCAGCAGCGTAGGTCTCGTGAAGGCTACCGGCGGGGAGCTGTTTTTT	CASSVGLVKATGGELFF
TRBV27	.	.	TRBJ2-7	19	TGTGCCAGCAGACGCCTTTGGCTCCCCCGACAGGGAGGGGTCTACGAGCAGTACTTC	CASRRLWLPRQGGVYEQYF
TRBV9	TRBD1	medium-sized	TRBJ2-3	12	TGTGCCAGCGGGACAGACGATTATACGCAGTATTTT	CASGTDDYTQYF
TRBV15	.	.	TRBJ2-7	14	TGTGCCACCAGCAGAGATTTCAGAGGCTCCGAGCAGTACTTC	CATSRDFRGSEQYF
TRBV7-2	TRBD2	few	TRBJ2-1	13	TGTGCCAGCAGCCCAGGACCTAGCGGTGAGCAGTTCTTC	CASSPGPSGEQFF
TRBV5-6	.	.	TRBJ2-7	12	TGTGCCAGCAGCCGGGAGAACTACGAGCAGTACTTC	CASSRENYEQYF
TRBV3-1/TRBV3-2	TRBD1	.	TRBJ1-6	22	TGTGCCAGCAGCCGAAAATCGGGGGTGGGGACAGGGTTGAGCTCCTATAATTCACCCCTCCACTTT	CASSRKSGVGTGLSSYNSPLHF
TRBV7-9	TRBD2	once	TRBJ2-7	16	TGTGCCAGCAGCTCCGAATATGGCGGGAGGCCCTGGGAGCAGTACTTC	CASSSEYGGRPWEQYF
TRBV4-1	.	.	TRBJ1-1	12	TGCGCCAGCAGCCAAGTTGGGGGAGTAGCTTTCTTT	CASSQVGGVAFF
TRBV6-5	TRBD1	.	TRBJ1-1	15	TGTGCCACGGTGACAGGGTACCTTGGAAACACTGAAGCTTTCTTT	CATVTGYLGNTEAFF
TRBV21-1	.	.	TRBJ1-6	16	TGTGCCAGCAACCTACTACACAGGGGAAGAAGTTCACCCCTCCACTTT	CASNLLHRGRSSPLHF
TRBV1	.	.	TRBJ2-2	16	TGCACCAGCAGACGATGGACTAGCATGGGCACCGGGGAGCTGTTTTTT	CTSRRWTSMGTGELFF
TRBV6-2/TRBV6-3	.	.	TRBJ2-7	16	.	CASSTSGEGTYYEQYF
TRBV5-1	.	few	TRBJ2-3	14	TGCGCCAGCCACCGGGACTTAGGCACAGATACGCAGTATTTT	CASHRDLGTDTQYF
TRBV7-6	.	few	TRBJ2-7	14	TGTGCCAGCAGCTTATCTGCGACAGCCTACGAGCAGTACTTC	CASSLSATAYEQYF
TRBV18	.	.	TRBJ2-1	15	TGTGCCAGCTCTCGGACAGTCGGCTCCTACAATGAGCAGTTCTTC	CASSRTVGSYNEQFF
TRBV12-3/TRBV12-4	TRBD1	.	TRBJ1-2	13	TGTGCCAGCAGTTTCTCAGGGGGTTATGGCTACACCTTC	CASSFSGGYGYTF
TRBV5-6	.	.	TRBJ2-3	15	TGTGCCAGCAGCTCGAGGGGTACCAGCACAGATACGCAGTATTTT	CASSSRGTSTDTQYF
TRBV3-1/TRBV3-2	TRBD2	.	TRBJ2-7	13	TGTGCCAGCCGGTGGCGGGGGGCGGGCGAGCAGTACTTC	CASRWRGAGEQYF
TRBV27	TRBD2	.	TRBJ2-7	15	TGTGCCAGCAGTTTACGACGAGCGGGACCCTACGAGCAGTACTTC	CASSLRRAGPYEQYF
TRBV2	TRBD1	.	TRBJ1-1	15	TGTGCCAGCAGTGAAGACGAGGGGGCCAACACTGAAGCTTTCTTT	CASSEDEGANTEAFF
TRBV24-1	TRBD2	.	TRBJ2-3	16	TGTGCCACCAGTGATCTGACTAGCGGGGAGGCAGATACGCAGTATTTT	CATSDLTSGEADTQYF
TRBV28	TRBD1	once	TRBJ1-1	17	TGTGCCAGCAGTTTAAGTCAGGGGGCAGGTGGGAACACTGAAGCTTTCTTT	CASSLSQGAGGNTEAFF
TRBV27	TRBD1	.	TRBJ2-5	16	TGTGCCAGCAGTTTATCTTCCGGGACAGGGTACGAGACCCAGTACTTC	CASSLSSGTGYETQYF
TRBV5-1	TRBD2	.	TRBJ2-5	17	TGCGCCAGCAGCTTGGCCCAGGGACTAGCGGGAGTAGAGACCCAGTACTTC	CASSLAQGLAGVETQYF
TRBV9	TRBD2	.	TRBJ2-2	16	TGTGCCAGCAGCGTAGCACTAGCGGAGCCTTATGGGGAGCTGTTTTTT	CASSVALAEPYGELFF
TRBV19	TRBD1	.	TRBJ2-7	15	TGTGCCAGTAGTACCACCGGGACAGGGATAAGGAAGCAGTACTTC	CASSTTGTGIRKQYF
TRBV11-3	.	.	TRBJ2-6	15	TGTGCCAGCTCGGCAGGGGGGACTGGGGCCAACGTCCTGACTTTC	CASSAGGTGANVLTF
TRBV7-9	.	.	TRBJ2-7	13	TGTGCCAGCAGCTCAGGGACTCACGCAAAGCAGTACTTC	CASSSGTHAKQYF
TRBV12-3/TRBV12-4	.	.	TRBJ1-2	12	TGTGCCAGCAGTTTAAGGGGCTATGGCTACACCTTC	CASSLRGYGYTF
TRBV2	TRBD1	.	TRBJ1-6	15	TGTGCCAGCAGTGTGACAGGGAATATTCCCTCACCCCTCCACTTT	CASSVTGNIPSPLHF
TRBV27	.	.	TRBJ2-5	14	TGTGCCAGCAGGTCAAACGGAGGGGGAGAGACCCAGTACTTC	CASRSNGGGETQYF
TRBV27	TRBD2	.	TRBJ2-1	14	TGTGCCAGCGGTAGGGCGGGAGGGAGCAATGAGCAGTTCTTC	CASGRAGGSNEQFF
TRBV21-1	.	.	TRBJ2-7	21	TGTGCCAGCAGCAAAGGAAGGCGGGAGGGCCTTATGGAAAATAACACCTACGAGCAGTACTTC	CASSKGRREGLMENNTYEQYF
TRBV5-5	.	.	TRBJ2-2	13	TGTGCCAGCAGCTTACGGAGAACCGGGGAGCTGTTTTTT	CASSLRRTGELFF
TRBV5-1	.	.	TRBJ2-1	15	TGCGCCAGCAGCTTGGGTATCGACTCCTACAATGAGCAGTTCTTC	CASSLGIDSYNEQFF
TRBV7-6	.	.	TRBJ2-3	15	TGTGCCAGCAGCTTAGGCGGGATTCGCACAGATACGCAGTATTTT	CASSLGGIRTDTQYF